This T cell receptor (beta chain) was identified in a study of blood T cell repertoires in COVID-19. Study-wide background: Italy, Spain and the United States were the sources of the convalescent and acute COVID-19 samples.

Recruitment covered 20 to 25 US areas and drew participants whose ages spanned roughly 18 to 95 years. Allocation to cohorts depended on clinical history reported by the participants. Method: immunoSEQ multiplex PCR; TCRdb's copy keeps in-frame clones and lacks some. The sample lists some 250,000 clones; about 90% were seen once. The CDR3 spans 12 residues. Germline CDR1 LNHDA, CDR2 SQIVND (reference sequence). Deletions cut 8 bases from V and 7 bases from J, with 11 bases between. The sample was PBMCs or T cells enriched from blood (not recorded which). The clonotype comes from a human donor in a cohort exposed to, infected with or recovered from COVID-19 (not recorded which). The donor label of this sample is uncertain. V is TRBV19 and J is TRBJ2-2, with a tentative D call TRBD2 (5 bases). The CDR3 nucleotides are TGTGCCAGTTGGGGAGCGAGCGGGGAGCTGTTTTTT. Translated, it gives CASWGASGELFF.